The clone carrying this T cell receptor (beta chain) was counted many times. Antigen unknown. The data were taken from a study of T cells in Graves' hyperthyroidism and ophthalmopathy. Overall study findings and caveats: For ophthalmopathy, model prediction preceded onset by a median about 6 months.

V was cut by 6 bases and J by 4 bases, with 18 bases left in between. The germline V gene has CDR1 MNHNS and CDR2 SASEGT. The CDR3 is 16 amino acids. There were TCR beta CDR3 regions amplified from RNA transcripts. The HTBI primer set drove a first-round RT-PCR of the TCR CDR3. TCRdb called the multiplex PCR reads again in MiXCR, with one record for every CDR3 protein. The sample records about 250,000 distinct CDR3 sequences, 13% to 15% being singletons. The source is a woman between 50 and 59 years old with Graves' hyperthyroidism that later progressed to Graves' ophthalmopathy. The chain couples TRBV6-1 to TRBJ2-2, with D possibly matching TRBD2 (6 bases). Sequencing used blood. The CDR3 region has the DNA TGTGCCAGCAGGGAGGGGACGGCTAGACGCACCGGGGAGCTGTTTTTT. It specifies CASREGTARRTGELFF.